The 9 T cell receptor beta chains in this list originate from one sample, sequenced in a study of control samples from healthy donors and cancer patients. Using immunoSEQ multiplex PCR, the repertoire was profiled, and TCRdb retains in-frame clones only, with some absent. The sample records approximately 180,000 clones, approximately 94% being singletons. What was sequenced was blood. These receptor sequences come from a woman between 18 and 29 years old in good health.

V usage is TRBV18 and J usage is TRBJ2-2, with 12 bases matching TRBD1. This CDR3 is built from 15 residues. The J segment lost 13 bases and the V segment lost 0 bases, leaving 6 bases of the junction unmatched. The V gene's germline CDR1 is KGHSH and CDR2 LQKENI. This chain's CDR3 is CASSPPGQGAKRLFF. The CDR3, as DNA: TGTGCCAGCTCACCACCGGGACAGGGGGCGAAACGGCTGTTTTTT.

Comment on this clone: The same CDR3 can be traced to other DNA sequences in this sample. The chain has TRBV12-3 or TRBV12-4 and TRBJ1-1; no clear D. With 6 bases removed from V and 1 base from J, the gap between germline ends came to 9 bases. This CDR3 region has 13 residues. This CDR3 reads CASSQTGNTEAFF. CDR3 coding DNA: TGTGCCAGCAGCCAGACTGGGAACACTGAAGCTTTCTTT.

The CDR3 coding sequence is TGCAGTGCTAGTATACGGGTGGCGGAGACCCAGTACTTC. Translation gives CSASIRVAETQYF. The chain carries TRBV20-1 and TRBJ2-5; no clear D gene. In germline, CDR1 is DFQATT, CDR2 SNEGSKA (reference sequence). V shed 3 bases and J shed 5 bases, with 13 bases lying between them. The CDR3 consists of 13 residues.

The V and J genes are TRBV15 and TRBJ2-1; 12 nucleotides line up with TRBD2. CDR3 length equals 16 residues. The V gene's germline CDR1 is LNHNV and CDR2 YYDKDF (reference sequence). Trimming at V came to 7 bases and at J to 5 bases, leaving 9 bases not matched to a gene. This CDR3 reads CATTDYRTSGNNEQFF. The CDR3 DNA reads as TGTGCCACCACCGACTACCGGACTAGCGGGAACAATGAGCAGTTCTTC.

This rearrangement joins TRBV11-2 to TRBJ2-2; no firm D call. CDR1 and CDR2 (germline): SGHAT, FQNNGV. V was trimmed by 2 bases and J by 4 bases, leaving 8 bases between them. The CDR3 loop spans 14 amino acids. CDR3 nucleotides: TGTGCCAGCAGCTTACCCCAGCTCACCGGGGAGCTGTTTTTT. It yields the protein CASSLPQLTGELFF.

J is TRBJ2-7 and V is TRBV15; TRBD1 matches at 12 bases. The V segment lost 2 bases and the J segment 7 bases; nucleotides outside the gene matches: 6. Germline lookup yields CDR1 LNHNV and CDR2 YYDKDF (reference sequence). The CDR3 spans 15 residues. CDR3 in amino acids: CATSRPGQGAREQYF. The CDR3 bases are TGTGCCACCAGCAGACCGGGACAGGGGGCGCGGGAGCAGTACTTC.

The rearrangement uses TRBV6-6 and TRBJ2-7; 10 bases match TRBD1. This CDR3 is 16 amino acids long. Germline lookup yields CDR1 MNHNY and CDR2 SVGAGI (reference sequence). The V segment lost 0 bases and the J segment 5 bases; nucleotides outside the gene matches: 7. As DNA, the CDR3 is TGTGCCAGCAGTTACTCTCTGGGACAGGGGTCGGACGAGCAGTACTTC. Its translation: CASSYSLGQGSDEQYF.

The chain is built from TRBV10-3 and TRBJ1-3; tentatively, D is TRBD1 (5 bases). This CDR3 spans 16 amino acids. Germline V gene sequence: CDR1 ENHRY, CDR2 SYGVKD. Trimming removed 0 bases at V and 4 bases at J, with 13 bases between. CDR3 sequence (DNA): TGTGCCATCAGTGAGTCGGGGACCATGGGAGGAAACACCATATATTTT. Its protein is CAISESGTMGGNTIYF.

This chain joins TRBV18 and TRBJ1-5; D not certain. With 2 bases removed from V and 9 bases from J, the gap between germline ends came to 14 bases. CDR1 and CDR2 (germline): KGHSH, LQKENI. This CDR3 has 14 residues. This chain's CDR3 is CASSPNIGVGPQHF. The CDR3 DNA reads TGTGCCAGCTCACCAAACATTGGTGTGGGGCCCCAGCATTTT.